This T cell receptor (beta chain) appears in the sequencing data of a study of OX40 agonist ivuxolimab in advanced cancers. Whole-study context: The study gave patients intravenous ivuxolimab at 0.01 to 10 mg/kg every 2 weeks. A male proportion of about 84% was recorded, with mean age around 62 years and range about 23 to 80. Study findings and constraints: Normalized expansion of T-cell clones was also low for some nonresponders.

This table comes from immunoSEQ multiplex PCR, and its TCRdb copy is limited to in-frame clones, with some not included. Among about 73,000 clones listed, about 92% were seen once. A word on this clone: Its antigen is currently unknown.

The TCR comes from an adult with an advanced solid tumor such as melanoma, head and neck, liver or kidney cancer. The specimen comprised CD4+ or CD8+ T cells sorted from blood, sampled in a trial of the OX40 agonist ivuxolimab.

The CDR3: CASSLVVGDEQFF. The CDR3 coding sequence is TGTGCCAGCAGCTTAGTGGTGGGCGACGAGCAGTTCTTC. The chain combines TRBV7-6 with TRBJ2-1; unclear D gene. Germline V gene data show CDR1 as SGHVS and CDR2 as FNYEAQ. Trimming took 1 base from V and 10 from J, leaving 11 bases between them. The CDR3 is made up of 13 amino acids.